This T cell receptor (beta chain) is drawn from a study of T-cell reconstitution after alpha-beta-depleted transplantation in children. Study results and limitations: T-cell numbers and diversity, one year after transplant, stemmed largely from T cells that were newly produced. Expanded clones from the graft, numbering several hundred, reportedly supplied alpha-beta T cells about two months after transplant. It was surviving recipient T cells and thymic progenitors that gave some patients high TCRbeta diversity at day 60.

TCRbeta library preparation incorporated unique molecular identifiers. TCRdb itself ran the PCR reads through MiXCR, one entry per CDR3 protein. Among some 830,000 distinct CDR3 sequences listed, around 17% were seen once. Germline CDR1 and CDR2: MGHDK and SYGVNS. The CDR3 has 15 amino acids. V lost 3 bases, J lost 1 base, and 13 bases lay in between. On this clonotype itself: Its specificity is unknown.

This sequence originates from a male patient between 5 and 17 years old who had a stem cell transplant for acute lymphoblastic leukemia, so the T cells may come from the graft donor. V usage is TRBV25-1 and J usage is TRBJ2-7, with D uncertain. The sequencing here drew on PBMCs, mostly from graft donor cells, taken 360 days after TCRalphabeta/CD19-depleted stem cell transplant. CDR3: CASSDTKAWSYEQYF. CDR3 coding DNA: TGTGCCAGCAGTGATACAAAAGCGTGGTCCTACGAGCAGTACTTC.